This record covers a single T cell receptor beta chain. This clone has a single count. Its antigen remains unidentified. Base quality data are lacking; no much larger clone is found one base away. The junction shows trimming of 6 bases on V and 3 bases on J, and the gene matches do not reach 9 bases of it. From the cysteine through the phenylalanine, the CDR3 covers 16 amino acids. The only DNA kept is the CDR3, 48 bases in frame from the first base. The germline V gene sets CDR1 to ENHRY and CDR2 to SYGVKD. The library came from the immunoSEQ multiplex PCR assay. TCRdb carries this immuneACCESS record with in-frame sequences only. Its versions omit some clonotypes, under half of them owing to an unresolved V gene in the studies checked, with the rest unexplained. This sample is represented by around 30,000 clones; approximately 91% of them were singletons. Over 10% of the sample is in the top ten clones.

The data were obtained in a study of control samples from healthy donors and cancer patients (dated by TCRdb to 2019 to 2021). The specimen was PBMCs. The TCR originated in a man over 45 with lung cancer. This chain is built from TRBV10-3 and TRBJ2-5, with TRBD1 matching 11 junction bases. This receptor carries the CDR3 CAIRAGTGGAKETQYF. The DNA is TGTGCCATCAGGGCCGGGACAGGGGGGGCAAAAGAGACCCAGTACTTC.